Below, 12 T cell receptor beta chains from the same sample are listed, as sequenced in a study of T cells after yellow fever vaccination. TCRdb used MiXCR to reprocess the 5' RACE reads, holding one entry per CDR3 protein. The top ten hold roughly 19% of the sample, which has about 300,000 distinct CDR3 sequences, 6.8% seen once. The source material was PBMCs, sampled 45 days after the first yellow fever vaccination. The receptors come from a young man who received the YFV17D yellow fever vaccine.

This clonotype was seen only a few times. CDR3 protein: CASDPGGSYNEQFF. The CDR3 DNA reads TGTGCTAGTGACCCCGGTGGCTCCTACAATGAGCAGTTCTTC. This chain joins TRBV12-5 and TRBJ2-1, with D unclear. Germline V gene lookup returns CDR1 LGHNT and CDR2 FRNRAP. The CDR3 length is 14 residues. V was cut by 7 bases and J by 0 bases, with 10 bases left in between.

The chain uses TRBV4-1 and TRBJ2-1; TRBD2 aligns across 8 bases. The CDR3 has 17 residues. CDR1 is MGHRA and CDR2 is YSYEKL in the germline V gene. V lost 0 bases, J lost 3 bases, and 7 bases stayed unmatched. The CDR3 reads CASSQDVAGGLYNEQFF. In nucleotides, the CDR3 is TGCGCCAGCAGCCAAGATGTGGCGGGGGGCCTCTACAATGAGCAGTTCTTC.

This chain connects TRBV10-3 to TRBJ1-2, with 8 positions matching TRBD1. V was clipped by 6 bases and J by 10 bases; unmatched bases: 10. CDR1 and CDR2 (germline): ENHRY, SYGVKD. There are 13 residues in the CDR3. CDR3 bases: TGTGCCATCAGGTTGACAGGGGAGGCCGACTACACCTTC. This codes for CAIRLTGEADYTF.

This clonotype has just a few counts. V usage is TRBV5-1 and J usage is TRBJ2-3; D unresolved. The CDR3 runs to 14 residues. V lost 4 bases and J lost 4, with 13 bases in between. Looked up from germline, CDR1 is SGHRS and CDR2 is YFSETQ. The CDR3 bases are TGCGCCAGCAGCGCTACCCCTGGGGCAGATACGCAGTATTTT. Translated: CASSATPGADTQYF. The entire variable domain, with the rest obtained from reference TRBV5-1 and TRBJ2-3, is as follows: KAGVTQTPRYLIKTRGQQVTLSCSPISGHRSVSWYQQTPGQGLQFLFEYFSETQRNKGNFPGRFSGRQFSNSRSEMNVSTLELGDSALYLCASSATPGADTQYFGPGTRLTVL.

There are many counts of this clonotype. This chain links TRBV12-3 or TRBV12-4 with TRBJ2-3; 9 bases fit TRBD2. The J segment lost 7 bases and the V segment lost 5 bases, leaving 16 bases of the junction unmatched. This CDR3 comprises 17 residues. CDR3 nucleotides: TGTGCCAGCAGTGCCCCCCCGGGGCGGGGGGGGTCATATACGCAGTATTTT. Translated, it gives CASSAPPGRGGSYTQYF.

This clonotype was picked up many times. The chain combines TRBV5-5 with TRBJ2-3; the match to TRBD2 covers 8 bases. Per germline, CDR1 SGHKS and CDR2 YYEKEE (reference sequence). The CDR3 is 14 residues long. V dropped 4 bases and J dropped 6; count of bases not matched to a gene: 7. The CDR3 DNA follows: TGTGCCAGCAGCGCCACGGGGGGGCCCGATACGCAGTATTTT. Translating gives CASSATGGPDTQYF.

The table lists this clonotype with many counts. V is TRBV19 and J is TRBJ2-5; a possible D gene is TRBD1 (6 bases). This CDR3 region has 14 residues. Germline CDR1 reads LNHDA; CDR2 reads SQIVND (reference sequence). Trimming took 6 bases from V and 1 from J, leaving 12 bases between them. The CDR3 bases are TGTGCCAGTAGCCCCGGACAGCTCCAAGAGACCCAGTACTTC. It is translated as CASSPGQLQETQYF.

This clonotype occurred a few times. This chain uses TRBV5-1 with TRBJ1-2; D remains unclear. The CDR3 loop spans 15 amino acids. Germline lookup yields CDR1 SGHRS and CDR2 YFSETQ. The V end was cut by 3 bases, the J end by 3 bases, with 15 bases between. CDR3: CASSYGGVGDYGYTF. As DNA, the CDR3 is TGCGCCAGCAGCTACGGCGGGGTCGGAGACTATGGCTACACCTTC.

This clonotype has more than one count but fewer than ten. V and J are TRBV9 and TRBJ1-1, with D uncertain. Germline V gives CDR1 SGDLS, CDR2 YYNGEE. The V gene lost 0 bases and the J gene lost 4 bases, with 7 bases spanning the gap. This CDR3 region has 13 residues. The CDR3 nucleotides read TGTGCCAGCAGCGTAGATCTGGGCACTGAAGCTTTCTTT. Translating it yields CASSVDLGTEAFF.

This CDR3 is CASSSVGRRFNEQFF. In DNA form, the CDR3 reads TGTGCCAGCAGTTCCGTCGGGAGGCGTTTCAATGAGCAGTTCTTC. This chain joins TRBV7-2 and TRBJ2-1; 7 bases map to TRBD2. This CDR3 spans 15 amino acids. V lost 6 bases to trimming and J lost 6 bases; unmatched junction nucleotides: 11. From germline, CDR1 is SGHTA and CDR2 FQGNSA.

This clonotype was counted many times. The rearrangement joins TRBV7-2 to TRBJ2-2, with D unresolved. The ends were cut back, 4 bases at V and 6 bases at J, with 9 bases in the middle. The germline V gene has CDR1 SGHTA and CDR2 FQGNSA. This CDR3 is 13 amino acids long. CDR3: CASSSRLAGELFF. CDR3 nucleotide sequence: TGTGCCAGCAGCTCTCGATTGGCCGGGGAGCTGTTTTTT.

Here the CDR3 DNA reads TGCAGTGCTCTCGACCGGGAGACCCAGTACTTC. Translation: CSALDRETQYF. The chain has TRBV20-1 and TRBJ2-5; D is ambiguous. Germline CDR1 is DFQATT and CDR2 is SNEGSKA (reference sequence). Deletions cut 5 bases from V and 5 bases from J, with 9 bases between. The CDR3 length is 11 residues.